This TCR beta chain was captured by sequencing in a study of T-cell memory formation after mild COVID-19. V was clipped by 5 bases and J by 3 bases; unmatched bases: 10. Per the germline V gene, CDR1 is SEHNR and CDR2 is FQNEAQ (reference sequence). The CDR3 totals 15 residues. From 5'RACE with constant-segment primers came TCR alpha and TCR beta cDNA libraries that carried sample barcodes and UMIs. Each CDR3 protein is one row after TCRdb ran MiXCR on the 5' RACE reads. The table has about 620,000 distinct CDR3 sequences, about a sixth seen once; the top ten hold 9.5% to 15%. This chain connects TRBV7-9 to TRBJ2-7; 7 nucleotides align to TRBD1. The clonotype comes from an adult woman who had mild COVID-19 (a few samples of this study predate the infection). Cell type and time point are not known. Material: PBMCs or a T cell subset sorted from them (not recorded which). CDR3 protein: CASSPLGDRGYEQYF. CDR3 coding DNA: TGTGCCAGCAGCCCCCTGGGGGACAGAGGCTACGAGCAGTACTTC.